These 7 T cell receptor beta chains share one sample of origin, sequenced in a study of identifying expanded T cells in peripheral blood. Sequencing used immunoSEQ multiplex PCR; TCRdb keeps in-frame clones, though not all of them. In the table there are 70,000 to 95,000 clones, 88% of which are singletons. Sequencing used blood. The receptors stem from a person aged 18-70 years in good health.

There are a few counts of this clone. V and J are TRBV30 and TRBJ1-6, with unresolved D. This CDR3 is 12 amino acids long. CDR1 is GTSNPN, CDR2 SVGIG, per germline (reference sequence). V lost 4 bases, J lost 11 bases, and 12 bases lay in between. CDR3 bases: TGTGCCTGGACCCGGGGAGGTACACCCCTCCACTTT. As protein: CAWTRGGTPLHF.

The gene calls are TRBV5-4 and TRBJ2-7; tentatively, D is TRBD2 (5 bases). Trimming removed 8 bases at V and 5 bases at J, with 20 bases between. CDR3 length equals 14 residues. Looked up from germline, CDR1 is SGHNT and CDR2 is YYREEE (reference sequence). This CDR3 is CASNFNRETNEQYF. CDR3 DNA: TGTGCCAGTAACTTTAACCGGGAAACCAACGAGCAGTACTTC.

The chain recombines TRBV5-4 with TRBJ1-6; D is undetermined. V was trimmed by 6 bases and J by 10 bases, leaving 11 bases between them. Germline CDR1 is SGHNT and CDR2 is YYREEE (reference sequence). The length of the CDR3 is 12 residues. The CDR3 coding sequence is TGTGCCAGCAACAAAGTCGACTCACCCCTCCACTTT. Translation: CASNKVDSPLHF.

DNA of the CDR3: TGTGCCAGCAGCTTGAGTCGGGGGTGGGGGCGAGTCACAGATACGCAGTATTTT. This gives the protein CASSLSRGWGRVTDTQYF. V is TRBV5-4 and J is TRBJ2-3; D is tentatively TRBD1 or TRBD2 (6 bases each). The CDR3 is made up of 18 amino acids. Germline-derived CDR1 and CDR2 are SGHNT and YYREEE (reference sequence). V was shortened by 1 base and J by 2 bases, with 20 bases between the two germline ends.

This rearrangement joins TRBV7-9 to TRBJ2-2, with D unclear. The CDR3 covers 14 residues. Germline-derived CDR1 and CDR2 are SEHNR and FQNEAQ (reference sequence). The V gene lost 4 bases and the J gene lost 7 bases, with 13 bases spanning the gap. The CDR3 region is CASSSSVRGGELFF. In DNA form, the CDR3 reads TGTGCCAGCAGCTCGTCGGTTAGAGGCGGGGAGCTGTTTTTT. The whole variable domain, filled in from reference TRBV7-9 and TRBJ2-2, reads DTGVSQNPRHKITKRGQNVTFRCDPISEHNRLYWYRQTLGQGPEFLTYFQNEAQLEKSRLLSDRFSAERPKGSFSTLEIQRTEQGDSAMYLCASSSSVRGGELFFGEGSRLTVL.

The chain employs TRBV4-2 and TRBJ2-5, with D possibly TRBD2 on 7 matching bases. Trimming pared 4 bases from V and 5 bases from J, leaving 23 bases between. The CDR3 sequence is 17 residues long. Germline assignment: CDR1 LGHNA and CDR2 YNFKEQ. The CDR3 DNA follows: TGTGCCAGCAGCCTGCGAACCTGGGGGGGGCCTCCTGAGACCCAGTACTTC. Protein: CASSLRTWGGPPETQYF.

This clone appeared a single time. The genes are TRBV28 and TRBJ1-1; D may be TRBD1 (6 bases). The CDR3 is 13 residues long. V was shortened by 8 bases and J by 3 bases, with 13 bases between the two germline ends. Per the germline V gene, CDR1 is MDHEN and CDR2 is SYDVKM. CDR3 sequence: CASSGVEYTEAFF. The CDR3 nucleotides read TGTGCCAGCTCAGGGGTGGAGTACACTGAAGCTTTCTTT.